A single T cell receptor (beta chain) is shown here with its context. Its specificity is not known. Per germline, CDR1 SGHDN and CDR2 FVKESK. This CDR3 comprises 14 residues. These data originate in a study of CXCR3-negative and CXCR3-positive naive CD8 T cells. Findings of the study overall: Naive CXCR3-positive cells had TRB CDR3s more hydrophobic than those of CXCR3-negative naive cells.

5' RACE that incorporated UMI labels was used to prepare the TRB cDNA libraries. No DNA is given; TCRdb re-called the 5' RACE reads and lists each CDR3 protein once. The sample has some 150,000 distinct CDR3 sequences. V is TRBV14 and J is TRBJ2-7. This receptor was obtained from a human donor in good health. Some clones in this sample may be carry-over from other donors' samples. Source material: naive CXCR3+ CD8+ T cells from blood. Subset here: CD45RO-CCR7+CD27+CD95- naive CD8+ T cells expressing CXCR3 (TNR3+). The CDR3 is CASSQGPYYYEQYF.